The clone carrying this T cell receptor beta chain was counted only a few times. The sample originates from a study of T-cell reconstitution after alpha-beta-depleted transplantation in children. The germline V gene encodes CDR1 SGHTA and CDR2 FQGNSA. The CDR3 sequence is 12 residues long. V dropped 0 bases and J dropped 7 bases, with 4 bases sitting between them. Preparing the TCRbeta library involved the use of unique molecular identifiers. TCRdb used MiXCR to reprocess the PCR reads, holding one entry per CDR3 protein. The data show about 690,000 distinct CDR3 sequences, approximately 17% seen once.

The sequencing here drew on PBMCs from the stem cell graft donor, taken from the stem cell graft. The chain employs TRBV7-2 and TRBJ1-5; D is unclear. This TCR was sampled from a human donor who donated a stem cell graft to a child with acute myeloid leukemia. In DNA, the CDR3 is TGTGCCAGCAGCTTAGCCCAACAGCCCCAGCATTTT. Protein product: CASSLAQQPQHF. The full variable domain, in which reference TRBV7-2 and TRBJ1-5 provide the parts outside the CDR3, is GAGVSQSPSNKVTEKGKDVELRCDPISGHTALYWYRQSLGQGLEFLIYFQGNSAPDKSGLPSDRFSAERTGGSVSTLTIQRTQQEDSAVYLCASSLAQQPQHFGDGTRLSIL.